This TCR beta chain was sequenced for a study of blood T cell repertoires in COVID-19. TCRdb's copy holds only in-frame clones and misses some; the assay was immunoSEQ multiplex PCR. The data show almost 250,000 clones, around 89% seen once. Membership in each cohort depended on participant-reported clinical history. Cohort 3 recovery required two negative PCRs, clearance, or symptom resolution. This TCR was sampled from a woman in her twenties or thirties who had recovered from COVID-19. Sequences were obtained from PBMCs or T cells enriched from blood (not recorded which).

CDR3 DNA sequence: TGTGCCAGTAGTATAGGGAGGACAGGGCCAGATACGCAGTATTTT. This translates into CASSIGRTGPDTQYF. V and J are TRBV19 and TRBJ2-3, with 8 positions matching TRBD1. Germline CDR1 LNHDA, CDR2 SQIVND (reference sequence). With 1 base clipped from V and 4 bases from J, the junction kept 4 bases outside the gene matches. The CDR3 runs 15 residues.